This T cell receptor beta chain was recorded in a study of high-grade serous ovarian cancer treatment subgroups. The CDR3 length is 12 residues. Germline lookup yields CDR1 MNHNY and CDR2 SVGAGI (reference sequence). Trimming removed 2 bases from V and 5 bases from J, with 3 bases in between. Findings and caveats of the study: Without spatial data, bulk sequencing limits insight into HGSC tumor diversity.

A note on this clone: Antigen specificity is unknown. With a much larger clone just one base away, this may be a read error. Other DNA sequences in this sample translate to the same CDR3.

Produced via immunoSEQ multiplex PCR; TCRdb's table is partial and in-frame only. The sample has 5,500 to 6,000 clones; under 70% are singletons. Tumor samples were obtained before definitive surgery or chemotherapy. V usage is TRBV6-6 and J usage is TRBJ2-2, with D uncertain. The specimen was tumor tissue. The receptor was derived from a human donor with high-grade serous ovarian cancer. The CDR3 DNA reads TGTGCCAGCAGTTACCGGACCGGGGAGCTGTTTTTT. It is translated as CASSYRTGELFF.